Detailed here is one T cell receptor beta chain. Its antigen is as yet unknown. In the naive CD8 group, cells lacked CD45RO and were positively selected for CCR7, so terminally differentiated effector memory CD45RA+ cells were left out. The CDR3 runs to 13 residues. V was trimmed by 1 base and J by 4 bases, leaving 8 bases between them. Germline V gene data show CDR1 as MGHRA and CDR2 as YSYEKL. These data belong to a study of shared clonotypes between healthy human individuals. About the study: Every donor yielded three CD4 naive, three CD4 memory, two CD8 naive and one CD8 memory plate.

The DNA input per sorted-subset replicate PCR was roughly 0.2 ug, corresponding to 28,000 or so T cell genomes. Repertoires were generated with immunoSEQ multiplex PCR, while TCRdb's copy carries only in-frame clones and drops some. The table includes about 2.1 million clones, over 85% detected once. Regarding the study as a whole: Of the naive CD4 clonotypes, around 4.9% were shared across a handful of donors.

The origin of this receptor is a man aged 18 to 29 in good health. Some clones in this sample may be carry-over from other donors' samples. V is TRBV4-1 and J is TRBJ2-7, with D unclear. Sequencing was carried out using naive CD8+ T cells from PBMCs. In DNA form, the CDR3 reads TGCGCCAGCAGCCAAGTTGTCAATTACGAGCAGTACTTC. Residues: CASSQVVNYEQYF.